This T cell receptor (beta chain) was documented in a study of blood T cell repertoires in COVID-19. Across the study: Acute and convalescent COVID-19 specimens originated in the United States, Italy and Spain.

The V and J ends lost 1 base and 3 bases, in that order; junction bases with no gene match: 2. CDR3 length equals 16 residues. Germline lookup yields CDR1 SGHTA and CDR2 FQGNSA. Followed over time, Seattle patients had been enrolled while infection was active. Measured with immunoSEQ multiplex PCR; TCRdb has only the in-frame clones, and not every one. This sample has around 230,000 clones, with over 75% found just once. This clonotype was obtained from a man between 45 and 60 years old with COVID-19, enrolled during active disease. The sequenced material came from peripheral blood. The rearrangement uses TRBV7-2 and TRBJ1-4; 10 nucleotides agree with TRBD1. This CDR3 reads CASSLGQGASNEKLFF. DNA of the CDR3: TGTGCCAGCAGCTTAGGACAGGGGGCGTCTAATGAAAAACTGTTTTTT.